Here is one T cell receptor (beta chain) with its context. This sample is part of a study of blood T cell repertoires in COVID-19. Study as a whole: The analysed material was cDNA or gDNA that came from T cells, B-cell-depleted T cells, or PBMCs.

Here immunoSEQ multiplex PCR was the method, and the copy in TCRdb shows in-frame clones only, minus some. The sample lists roughly 120,000 clones, less than 75% seen once, with around 0.9% in the top ten. The TCR was taken from a human donor with acute or convalescent COVID-19. The donor label of this sample is uncertain. The source material was peripheral blood.

The CDR3 coding sequence is TGCGCCAGCAGCTTGGACACGGCAGGGTATTCACCCCTCCACTTT. Its protein product is CASSLDTAGYSPLHF. This chain connects TRBV5-1 to TRBJ1-6; maybe TRBD1 (5 bases). CDR1 SGHRS and CDR2 YFSETQ come from the germline V gene. The CDR3 is 15 residues long. V was shortened by 0 bases and J by 8 bases, with 12 bases between the two germline ends.